A selection of T cell receptor beta chains follows, all from one sample in a study of OX40 agonist ivuxolimab in advanced cancers. Libraries were prepared by immunoSEQ multiplex PCR; TCRdb keeps only in-frame clonotypes and omits some of them. The table includes 95,000 to 150,000 clones, 80% to 95% detected once. The input for sequencing was CD4+ or CD8+ T cells sorted from blood, taken in a trial of the OX40 agonist ivuxolimab. The source of these receptors is an adult with an advanced solid tumor such as melanoma, head and neck, liver or kidney cancer. Each CDR3 is given with its conserved first and last residue. A D gene is named only where the DNA matches it firmly. Clone size is stated in some rows and not others, as once, few, many or a class when expanded.

DNA,CDR3,size,J,V,D
TGTGCCTGGGCCCCGGGACAGAGCTATGGCTACACCTTC,CAWAPGQSYGYTF,-,TRBJ1-2,TRBV30,TRBD1
TGCGCCAGCAGCTTGGTACTCCTCAACAATGAGCAGTTCTTC,CASSLVLLNNEQFF,-,TRBJ2-1,TRBV5-1,-
TGTGCCAGCAACCGGGACTTCAATCAGCCCCAGCATTTT,CASNRDFNQPQHF,-,TRBJ1-5,TRBV28,-
TGTGCCAGTATGGAGGGGACGGTTAATGAAAAACTGTTTTTT,CASMEGTVNEKLFF,once,TRBJ1-4,TRBV19,-
TGTGCCAGCAGTCAACACCGCAGCAGCTCCTACGAGCAGTACTTC,CASSQHRSSSYEQYF,-,TRBJ2-7,TRBV28,-
TGTGCCAGCAGCGGACAGGGTAGATACACCGGGGAGCTGTTTTTT,CASSGQGRYTGELFF,-,TRBJ2-2,TRBV9,TRBD1
TGTGCCAGCAGCAAAGGGGAAGGACCGAACACCGGGGAGCTGTTTTTT,CASSKGEGPNTGELFF,-,TRBJ2-2,TRBV21-1,-
TGCGCCAGCAGCATAAGCGGGAGAGGCCCCTACGAGCAGTACTTC,CASSISGRGPYEQYF,once,TRBJ2-7,TRBV5-1,TRBD2
TGTGCCAGCAGCGGTGCCGGTGAGCAGTTCTTC,CASSGAGEQFF,-,TRBJ2-1,TRBV9,-
TGCGCCAGCAGCCAAGATCGCGTCAGGACTTTAAGTACGACTAATGAAAAACTGTTTTTT,CASSQDRVRTLSTTNEKLFF,-,TRBJ1-4,TRBV4-1,-
TGTGCCAGCAGCCTTTCGACAGGGGGGGTAGAGACCCAGTACTTC,CASSLSTGGVETQYF,-,TRBJ2-5,TRBV5-5,TRBD1
TGTGCCAGTAGTATCGAGCAGAGCACAGATACGCAGTATTTT,CASSIEQSTDTQYF,-,TRBJ2-3,TRBV19,-
TGTGCCAGCAGCTTTCGGAGGGACCGAACGCCGGATACGCAGTATTTT,CASSFRRDRTPDTQYF,once,TRBJ2-3,TRBV11-2,-
TGCGCCAGCAGCTTGGGCCCGGGAGGCCCGAGGGAGCAGTACTTC,CASSLGPGGPREQYF,-,TRBJ2-7,TRBV5-1,TRBD2
TGTGCCAGCAGCTTAGGGTCTTCTGGAAACACCATATATTTT,CASSLGSSGNTIYF,-,TRBJ1-3,TRBV7-2,-
TGCGCCAGCAGCTCCAGGGGATCCTATGGCTACACCTTC,CASSSRGSYGYTF,-,TRBJ1-2,TRBV5-1,-
TGTGCCTGGAGTCCCGGGACAGCCAGAATAGATAGCAATCAGCCCCAGCATTTT,CAWSPGTARIDSNQPQHF,-,TRBJ1-5,TRBV30,TRBD1
TGTGCCAGCAGCCTTCAGGGCTACGAGCAGTACTTC,CASSLQGYEQYF,-,TRBJ2-7,TRBV7-9,-
TGTGCCAGCAGCTTAGGAAGTAGCGGAACCTACGAGCAGTACTTC,CASSLGSSGTYEQYF,-,TRBJ2-7,TRBV7-2,-
TGTGCCAGCAGCTTAGTCTCGACAGGGGAGGGTCAAGAGACCCAGTACTTC,CASSLVSTGEGQETQYF,once,TRBJ2-5,TRBV7-2,-
TGTGCCAGCAGCGTTCTGCCAGACTCGAACACCGGGGAGCTGTTTTTT,CASSVLPDSNTGELFF,-,TRBJ2-2,TRBV9,-
TGTGCCAGCAGTTACTCGGAGGCAGAAAACACTGAAGCTTTCTTT,CASSYSEAENTEAFF,-,TRBJ1-1,TRBV6-5,-
TGTGCCAGCAGCTTAGGACGGTGGGACGAGCAGTACTTC,CASSLGRWDEQYF,once,TRBJ2-7,TRBV7-3,-
TGTGCCAGCAGCTTGGAGAGTGTAGGGCGCGCTGAAGCTTTCTTT,CASSLESVGRAEAFF,-,TRBJ1-1,TRBV5-4,-
TGTGCCAGCAGCTTACGTCCCCACACGAACACTGAAGCTTTCTTT,CASSLRPHTNTEAFF,once,TRBJ1-1,TRBV11-1,-
TGTGCCACCAGCAGAGATAGCCGGGGAGGCACAGATACGCAGTATTTT,CATSRDSRGGTDTQYF,-,TRBJ2-3,TRBV15,-
TGTGCCAGCAAAGGGACAGGGTCAGGGGATACGCAGTATTTT,CASKGTGSGDTQYF,few,TRBJ2-3,TRBV2,TRBD1
TGTGCAGGGGGCAGCGGTCGAAACACCATATATTTT,CAGGSGRNTIYF,-,TRBJ1-3,TRBV28,TRBD1
TGTGCCAGCAGCTCGCGCCAAACAGACAGGCGAGAGACCCAGTACTTC,CASSSRQTDRRETQYF,-,TRBJ2-5,TRBV5-6,-
TGTGCCAGTAGCCCTGAGGGGAGCGGCACTGAAGCTTTCTTT,CASSPEGSGTEAFF,-,TRBJ1-1,TRBV19,-
TGTGCCAGTAGTATAGGGGTATACACTGAAGCTTTCTTT,CASSIGVYTEAFF,-,TRBJ1-1,TRBV19,-
TGTGCCAGCAGCGTCGCACAGCAAGCGAACACCGGGGAGCTGTTTTTT,CASSVAQQANTGELFF,-,TRBJ2-2,TRBV9,-
TGTGCCAGCAGCTACCGACAGGGACAGCCCCAGCATTTT,CASSYRQGQPQHF,-,TRBJ1-5,TRBV7-3,TRBD1
TGTGCCAGCAGTTACCGCCATGGAGCTTTCTTT,CASSYRHGAFF,-,TRBJ1-1,TRBV6-6,-
TGTGCCAGCAGCTGGACTCGGACAGGGCAAGAGACCCAGTACTTC,CASSWTRTGQETQYF,-,TRBJ2-5,TRBV11-2,TRBD1
TGCGCCAGCAGCCTTCTCGGTCTGTTAGGGGAGCTGTTTTTT,CASSLLGLLGELFF,-,TRBJ2-2,TRBV5-1,-